The source of this T cell receptor (beta chain) is a study of blood T cells in healthy people across ages (dated by TCRdb to between 2015 and 2017). General notes on the study: In model experiments, roughly one uniquely barcoded TCR beta cDNA molecule per two T cells was captured by template switching. The donors were split into four age groups: young (average around 16 years), middle-aged (over 35), aged (more than 55) and long-lived (over 75). Two additional independent replicas of 1 million unique cDNA reads from the same blood draw were analyzed for two donors (one aged 18 to 30 and one aged 80 or older). The study measured age-related changes in TCR beta repertoire diversity using deep sequencing normalized with unique cDNA molecular identifiers. To avoid experimental bias, donors of different ages were spread randomly across the sequencing lanes.

The approximately 40 donors, aged roughly 6 to 90 years, were systemically healthy Caucasian individuals from Russia. Each donor gave about 9.8 milliliters of peripheral blood, drawn into EDTA-treated Vacutainer tubes. PBMCs were isolated by Ficoll-Paque density-gradient centrifugation, with at least 6 million obtained per sample. Trizol reagent was used to extract total RNA from the PBMCs, yielding at least 5 micrograms per sample. For every donor, flow cytometry on a PBMC aliquot measured the percentage of naive CD45RAhigh/CD27high T cells. Broader findings and caveats from the paper: Conclusive comparison of naive and antigen-experienced compartments was prevented by the profiling of bulk unsorted PBMCs. Compared with the aged group, the long-lived group had more naive CD4+ T cells, fewer expanded clones and increased TCR diversity, a pattern suggesting age selection. Observed TCR beta diversity correlated strongly with the percentage of naive T cells measured by flow cytometry. Because the CMV infection status of the donors was unknown, age-related changes in expanded clonotypes may potentially have been confounded. As age increased, observed TCR beta diversity per million T cells dropped in a roughly linear way, and a significant reduction was already evident by age roughly 40. Estimates of total diversity based on one million sequenced T cells were considered lower bounds and underestimates.

Worth noting for this clonotype: Its recognized antigen is unknown. No quality values exist for individual bases; no much larger clone is one base distant.

From the cysteine through the phenylalanine, the CDR3 covers 17 amino acids. Of all the DNA, just the CDR3 is kept, 51 bases in frame from base 1. Trimmed from V: 4 bases; trimmed from J: 4 bases; junction bases lacking a gene match: 12. For CDR1 and CDR2, the germline V gene lists SGHAT and FQNNGV. The library was prepared using 5' RACE. Instrument used: Illumina HiSeq 2500. The second PCR ran for roughly 7 to 11 cycles and used a J-beta primer mix along with a sample-barcoded 5' primer. A template-switch 5' adaptor carrying 12 random nucleotides introduced a unique molecular identifier onto each TCR beta cDNA molecule. At least 2.5 million CDR3-containing paired-end reads were obtained from each sample. The Mint cDNA synthesis kit, primed by a TRBC-specific oligonucleotide, was used to synthesize first-strand cDNA from all RNA. After uracil-DNA glycosylase treatment, a first 18-cycle PCR used universal primers M1SS and BC2_uni_R on all cDNA. In the original analysis: For normalization, 1 million high-quality reads were randomly selected from each sample, with every read carrying a distinct molecular identifier. Reads sharing molecular identifiers were discarded rather than binned into consensus sequences. MiTCR, set to a Q25 quality threshold and the strictest error-elimination algorithm, was used for CDR3 identification, clonotype clustering and error correction. A nonparametric unseen species model with Euler transformation was used to estimate a lower bound on total TCR beta diversity. TCRdb trimmed public reads at Q25 via fastp, called clones via MiXCR and kept in-frame beta chains. Entries are consolidated by CDR3 protein sequence, retaining the most common genes and DNA. These V and J calls originate from TCRdb's pipeline instead of the authors' own analysis. The sample has roughly 700,000 distinct CDR3 sequences on record, around 48% of them singletons. The top ten hold 25% to 35% of the sample.

The chain joins TRBV11-2 to TRBJ1-5; 8 bases in between match TRBD1. This sequence originates from an older woman in good health. Sequenced material: blood. CDR3 region: CASSYLNRDRLNQPQHF. The DNA sequence reads TGTGCCAGCAGCTACCTAAACCGGGACAGGTTAAATCAGCCCCAGCATTTT.